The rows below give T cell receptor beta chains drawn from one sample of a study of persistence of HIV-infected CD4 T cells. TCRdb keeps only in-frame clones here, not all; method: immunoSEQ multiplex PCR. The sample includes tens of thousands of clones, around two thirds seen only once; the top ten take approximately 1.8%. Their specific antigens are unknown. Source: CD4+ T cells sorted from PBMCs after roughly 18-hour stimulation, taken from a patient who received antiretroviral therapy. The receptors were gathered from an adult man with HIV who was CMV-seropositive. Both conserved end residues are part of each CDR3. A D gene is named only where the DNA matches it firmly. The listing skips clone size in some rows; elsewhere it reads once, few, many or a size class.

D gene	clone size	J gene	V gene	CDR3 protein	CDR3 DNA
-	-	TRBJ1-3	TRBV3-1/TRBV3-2	CASSTGQSSGNTIYF	TGTGCCAGCAGCACCGGACAGAGCTCTGGAAACACCATATATTTT
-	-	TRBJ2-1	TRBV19	CASRSGALAYNEQFF	TGTGCCAGTAGATCCGGGGCATTAGCTTACAATGAGCAGTTCTTC
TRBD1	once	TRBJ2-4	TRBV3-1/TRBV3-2	CASSQSRTGGLENIQYF	TGTGCCAGCAGCCAATCCCGGACAGGGGGCCTTGAAAACATTCAGTACTTC
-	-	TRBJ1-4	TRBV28	CASSSRAWGTDEKLFF	TGTGCCAGCAGTTCACGTGCTTGGGGGACTGATGAAAAACTGTTTTTT
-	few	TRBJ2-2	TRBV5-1	CASSLGARGVSGELFF	TGCGCCAGCAGCTTGGGTGCCCGTGGGGTATCCGGGGAGCTGTTTTTT
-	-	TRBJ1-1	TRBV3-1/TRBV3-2	CASSQVGVNTEAFF	TGTGCCAGCAGCCAAGTGGGGGTGAACACTGAAGCTTTCTTT
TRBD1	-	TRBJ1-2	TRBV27	CASSLSRDRVQGYTF	TGTGCCAGCAGTTTATCGCGGGACAGGGTGCAGGGCTACACCTTC
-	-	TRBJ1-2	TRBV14	CASSHGYYGYTF	TGTGCCAGCAGCCACGGCTACTATGGCTACACCTTC
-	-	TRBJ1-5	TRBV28	CASSLISNQPQHF	TGTGCCAGCAGTTTGATTTCCAATCAGCCCCAGCATTTT
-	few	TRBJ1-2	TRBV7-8	CASSTDSGNYGYTF	TGTGCCAGCAGCACTGATTCAGGAAACTATGGCTACACCTTC
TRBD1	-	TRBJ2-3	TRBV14	CASSQTSGQVTDTQYF	TGTGCCAGCAGCCAAACTTCGGGACAGGTCACAGATACGCAGTATTTT
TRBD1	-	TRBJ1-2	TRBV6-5	CASSYSRTRQGMSYTF	TGTGCCAGCAGTTACTCGCGGACCCGACAGGGTATGAGCTACACCTTC
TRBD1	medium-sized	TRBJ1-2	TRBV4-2	CASSQRHRDRGNYGYTF	TGTGCCAGCAGCCAAAGGCACCGGGACAGGGGAAACTATGGCTACACCTTC
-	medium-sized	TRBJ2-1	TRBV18	CASSPTDSGDEQFF	TGTGCCAGCTCGCCCACAGACAGTGGGGATGAGCAGTTCTTC
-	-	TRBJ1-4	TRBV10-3	CAIRGRLEEKLFF	TGTGCCATCAGGGGGCGTCTAGAGGAAAAACTGTTTTTT
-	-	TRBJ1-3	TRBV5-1	CASSSQGSMGNTIYF	TGCGCCAGCAGCTCTCAAGGGTCAATGGGAAACACCATATATTTT
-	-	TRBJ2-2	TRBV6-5	CASSQLTGPTGELFF	TGTGCCAGCAGTCAACTGACGGGTCCCACCGGGGAGCTGTTTTTT
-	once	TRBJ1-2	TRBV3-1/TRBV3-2	CAGSGGPNYGYTF	TGTGCCGGAAGCGGGGGGCCTAACTATGGCTACACCTTC
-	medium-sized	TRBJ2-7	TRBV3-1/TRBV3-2	CASSQLRRSEQYF	TGTGCCAGCAGCCAATTACGCCGGTCTGAGCAGTACTTC
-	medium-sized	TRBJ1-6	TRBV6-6	CASSPALGGVGYNSPLHF	TGTGCCAGCAGTCCCGCTCTTGGAGGGGTTGGGTATAATTCACCCCTCCACTTT
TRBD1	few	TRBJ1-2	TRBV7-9	CASSTQTGISYGYTF	TGTGCCAGCAGCACCCAGACAGGGATTTCGTATGGCTACACCTTC
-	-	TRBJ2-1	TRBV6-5	CASSLRGGADEQFF	TGTGCCAGCAGCTTACGCGGGGGCGCGGATGAGCAGTTCTTC
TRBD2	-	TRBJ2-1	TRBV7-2	CASSLALAGLSNEQFF	TGTGCCAGCAGCTTAGCGCTAGCGGGCTTATCCAATGAGCAGTTCTTC
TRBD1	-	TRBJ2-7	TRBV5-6	CASSLFGQAAYEQYF	TGTGCCAGCAGCCTCTTCGGACAGGCCGCCTACGAGCAGTACTTC
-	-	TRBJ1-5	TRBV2	CASSGRVVGQPQHF	TGTGCCAGCAGTGGCAGGGTTGTGGGTCAGCCCCAGCATTTT
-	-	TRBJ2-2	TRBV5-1	CASSLRTDNTGELFF	TGCGCCAGCAGCTTAAGGACGGATAACACCGGGGAGCTGTTTTTT
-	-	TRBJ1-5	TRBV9	CASSVGQNNQPQHF	TGTGCCAGCAGCGTAGGACAGAACAATCAGCCCCAGCATTTT
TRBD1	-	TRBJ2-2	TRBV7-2	CASSFLTGSTGELFF	TGTGCCAGCAGCTTCTTGACAGGGTCCACCGGGGAGCTGTTTTTT
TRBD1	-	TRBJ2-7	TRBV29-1	CSVEVITGAYEQYF	TGCAGCGTTGAAGTAATTACAGGGGCCTACGAGCAGTACTTC
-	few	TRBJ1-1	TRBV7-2	CASSLASLQNTEAFF	TGTGCCAGCAGCTTAGCGTCTTTACAGAACACTGAAGCTTTCTTT
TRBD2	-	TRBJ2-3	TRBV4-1	CASSPNGRGGVDTQYF	TGCGCCAGCAGCCCGAACGGGCGGGGGGGTGTAGATACGCAGTATTTT
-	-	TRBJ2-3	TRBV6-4	CASSGAWSTDTQYF	TGTGCCAGCAGTGGGGCTTGGAGCACAGATACGCAGTATTTT
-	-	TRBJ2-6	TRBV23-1	CASSQDPFIGPGANVLTF	TGCGCCAGCAGTCAAGACCCCTTTATAGGTCCTGGGGCCAACGTCCTGACTTTC
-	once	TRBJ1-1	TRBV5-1	CASSLTAFNTEAFF	TGCGCCAGCAGCTTGACGGCTTTCAACACTGAAGCTTTCTTT
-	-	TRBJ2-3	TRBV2	CASRVKRGGPTDTQYF	TGTGCCAGCAGGGTTAAGAGGGGGGGCCCCACAGATACGCAGTATTTT
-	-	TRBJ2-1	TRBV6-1	CASSERGAFGNEQFF	TGTGCCAGCAGTGAACGGGGGGCTTTCGGAAATGAGCAGTTCTTC
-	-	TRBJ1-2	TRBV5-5	CASSLEEGGYTF	TGTGCCAGCAGCTTGGAGGAAGGTGGCTACACCTTC
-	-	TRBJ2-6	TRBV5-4	CASSPGFGANVLTF	TGTGCCAGCAGCCCGGGCTTTGGGGCCAACGTCCTGACTTTC
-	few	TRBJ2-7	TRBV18	CASSPGWGTYEQYF	TGTGCCAGCTCACCCGGCTGGGGAACCTACGAGCAGTACTTC
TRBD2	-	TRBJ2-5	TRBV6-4	CASRRNPGLASGGASETQYF	TGTGCCAGCAGGAGAAATCCCGGACTAGCTAGCGGGGGGGCGAGTGAGACCCAGTACTTC
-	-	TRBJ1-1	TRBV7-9	CASSLRGRTEAFF	TGTGCCAGCAGCCTAAGAGGGCGCACTGAAGCTTTCTTT
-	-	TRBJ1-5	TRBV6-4	CASSPRVPIHQPQHF	TGTGCCAGCAGCCCACGGGTACCAATTCATCAGCCCCAGCATTTT
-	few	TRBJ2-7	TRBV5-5	CASSPSWGVDEQYF	TGTGCCAGCAGCCCCTCGTGGGGGGTGGACGAGCAGTACTTC
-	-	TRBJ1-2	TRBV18	CASSPYRDGNNYGYTF	TGTGCCAGCTCACCTTATAGGGACGGTAATAACTATGGCTACACCTTC
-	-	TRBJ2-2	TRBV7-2	CASSLTSGNTGELFF	TGTGCCAGCAGCTTAACGAGCGGAAACACCGGGGAGCTGTTTTTT
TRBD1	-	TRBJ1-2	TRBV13	CASSPQRQGRADYGYTF	TGTGCCAGCAGCCCCCAGAGACAGGGTCGGGCGGACTATGGCTACACCTTC
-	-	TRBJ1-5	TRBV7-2	CASSLGQDSNQPQHF	TGTGCCAGCAGCCTCGGACAAGATAGCAATCAGCCCCAGCATTTT
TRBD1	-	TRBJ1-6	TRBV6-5	CASSGDRDNSPLHF	TGTGCCAGCAGCGGGGACAGGGATAATTCACCCCTCCACTTT
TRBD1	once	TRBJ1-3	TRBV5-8	CASSLARQGNGNTIYF	TGTGCCAGCAGCTTGGCCAGACAGGGAAATGGAAACACCATATATTTT
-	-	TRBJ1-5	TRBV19	CASSPTGTGQPQHF	TGTGCCAGTAGCCCAACAGGGACGGGTCAGCCCCAGCATTTT
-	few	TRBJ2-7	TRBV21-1	CASSKAGGGGWMYEQYF	TGTGCCAGCAGCAAAGCTGGAGGCGGGGGCTGGATGTACGAGCAGTACTTC
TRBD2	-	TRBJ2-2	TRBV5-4	CASSLGLAGARELFF	TGTGCCAGCAGCTTGGGACTAGCGGGGGCCCGAGAGCTGTTTTTT
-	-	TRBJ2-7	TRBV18	CASSPEIGPYEQYF	TGTGCCAGCTCACCAGAGATCGGGCCCTACGAGCAGTACTTC